Following are 11 T cell receptor beta chains from one sample sequenced in a study of cytomegalovirus exposure and HLA in healthy donors. PCR amplification relied on 60 Vbeta primers (plus 13 Jbeta primers). Method: immunoSEQ multiplex PCR; TCRdb's copy keeps in-frame clones and lacks some. The sample includes roughly 98,000 clones, about 80% of them seen just once. The sequenced material came from PBMCs. These TCRs come from a man between 18 and 29 years old in good health and CMV-seropositive.

This chain links TRBV27 with TRBJ2-7, with 8 bases that match TRBD2. CDR1 is MNHEY, CDR2 SMNVEV, per germline (reference sequence). The CDR3 totals 15 residues. With 5 bases clipped from V and 2 bases from J, the junction kept 8 bases outside the gene matches. The DNA for the CDR3 is TGTGCCAGCAGTATTACTAGCGGTGCGACCTACGAGCAGTACTTC. Translated, it gives CASSITSGATYEQYF.

This chain uses TRBV14 with TRBJ1-1, with D possibly matching TRBD1 (6 bases). The CDR3 is 13 amino acids. Trimming left V 4 bases short and J 6 bases short, with 12 bases between. Germline CDR1 and CDR2: SGHDN and FVKESK. This chain's CDR3 is CASSLTGLSEAFF. The CDR3 DNA sequence: TGTGCCAGCAGCCTAACAGGGCTCTCTGAAGCTTTCTTT.

The CDR3 sequence is CSARNYGYTF. DNA for the CDR3: TGCAGTGCCCGGAACTATGGCTACACCTTC. This chain joins TRBV20-1 and TRBJ1-2; the D is unclear. The CDR3 spans 10 residues. V lost 6 bases to trimming and J lost 2 bases, with 4 bases between them. Germline CDR1 DFQATT, CDR2 SNEGSKA (reference sequence).

V and J are TRBV5-1 and TRBJ1-2; the match to TRBD1 covers 9 bases. The CDR3 has 15 residues. The V and J ends lost 1 base and 1 base, in that order; junction bases with no gene match: 2. Per germline, CDR1 SGHRS and CDR2 YFSETQ. Here the CDR3 DNA reads TGCGCCAGCAGCTTGACAGGGGGCGGTAACTATGGCTACACCTTC. Translation: CASSLTGGGNYGYTF.

This clone was observed a handful of times. The chain has TRBV7-8 and TRBJ2-7; 7 bases align to TRBD1. The length of the CDR3 is 14 residues. From germline, CDR1 is SGHVS and CDR2 FQNEAQ. V dropped 6 bases and J dropped 3; count of bases not matched to a gene: 8. The CDR3 nucleotides are TGTGCCAGCAGATCACAGGGGAGCGACTACGAGCAGTACTTC. As protein: CASRSQGSDYEQYF.

As regards this clone: Compared with germline, one end of the junction differs, possibly owing to a read error. CDR3 in DNA: TGTGCCAACAGCTTAGCGCCGATGTCGAGGTACACCTTC. As protein: CANSLAPMSRYTF. This chain uses TRBV7-9 with TRBJ1-2; D unclear. Germline V gives CDR1 SEHNR, CDR2 FQNEAQ (reference sequence). The CDR3 loop spans 13 amino acids.

The chain links TRBV19 to TRBJ1-5; D is ambiguous. V gave up 1 base and J gave up 0 bases, with 7 bases separating them. This CDR3 is 15 amino acids long. The V gene's germline CDR1 is LNHDA and CDR2 SQIVND (reference sequence). The CDR3 here is CASSIVYHSNQPQHF. In DNA, the CDR3 is TGTGCCAGTAGTATAGTCTATCATAGCAATCAGCCCCAGCATTTT. The full variable domain, in which reference TRBV19 and TRBJ1-5 provide the parts outside the CDR3, is DGGITQSPKYLFRKEGQNVTLSCEQNLNHDAMYWYRQDPGQGLRLIYYSQIVNDFQKGDIAEGYSVSREKKESFPLTVTSAQKNPTAFYLCASSIVYHSNQPQHFGDGTRLSIL.

The sample holds a few counts of this clone. The J gene is TRBJ1-3, the V gene TRBV25-1, with 10 nucleotides matching TRBD1. The germline V gene encodes CDR1 MGHDK and CDR2 SYGVNS. The CDR3 has 13 residues. The CDR3 loop is CAGQGNKGNTIYF. Written as DNA, the CDR3 is TGTGCGGGACAGGGGAACAAAGGAAACACCATATATTTT.

The rearrangement uses TRBV14 and TRBJ2-7, with D perhaps TRBD2 (5 bases). V lost 1 base and J 4 bases, leaving 14 bases between the germline ends. CDR3 length: 15 amino acids. Germline V CDR1 and CDR2: SGHDN, FVKESK. In DNA form, the CDR3 reads TGTGCCAGCAGCCAAGGAGCCGGGGATAGGTACGAGCAGTACTTC. It specifies CASSQGAGDRYEQYF. The entire variable domain, with the rest obtained from reference TRBV14 and TRBJ2-7, is as follows: EAGVTQFPSHSVIEKGQTVTLRCDPISGHDNLYWYRRVMGKEIKFLLHFVKESKQDESGMPNNRFLAERTGGTYSTLKVQPAELEDSGVYFCASSQGAGDRYEQYFGPGTRLTVT.

This clone was counted a few times. The rearrangement uses TRBV7-9 and TRBJ2-3; 8 bases agree with TRBD1. The germline gives CDR1 SEHNR, CDR2 FQNEAQ (reference sequence). The CDR3 spans 15 residues. Trimming removed 5 bases from V and 0 bases from J; junction bases left unmatched: 4. The CDR3 here is CASSQRTGSTDTQYF. The DNA of the CDR3 is TGTGCCAGCAGCCAGAGGACAGGGAGCACAGATACGCAGTATTTT.

The chain is built from TRBV2 and TRBJ2-1; the match to TRBD2 covers 11 bases. Per germline, CDR1 SNHLY and CDR2 FYNNEI. This CDR3 has 15 amino acids. Unmatched junction bases numbered 5, after V lost 4 bases and J lost 6 bases. The CDR3 bases are TGTGCCAGCAGTGGCGGCCTAGCGGGGGGCAATGAGCAGTTCTTC. Protein sequence: CASSGGLAGGNEQFF.